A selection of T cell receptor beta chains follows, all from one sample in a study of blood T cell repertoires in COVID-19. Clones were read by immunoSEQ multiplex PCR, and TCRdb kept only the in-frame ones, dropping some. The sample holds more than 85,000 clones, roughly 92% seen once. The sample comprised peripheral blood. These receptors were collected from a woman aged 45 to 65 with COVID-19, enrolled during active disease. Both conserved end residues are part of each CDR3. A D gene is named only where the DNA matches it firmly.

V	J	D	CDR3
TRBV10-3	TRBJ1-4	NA	CAISGGEEKLFF
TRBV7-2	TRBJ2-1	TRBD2	CASSSIAGAFYNEQFF
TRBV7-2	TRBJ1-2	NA	CASSLDTGYGYTF
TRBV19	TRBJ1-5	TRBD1	CASSQWGRRTGWNQPQHF
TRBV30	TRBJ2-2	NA	CAWSVVRLNTGELFF
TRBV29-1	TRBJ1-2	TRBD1	CSVQRMEDRALRLGYTF
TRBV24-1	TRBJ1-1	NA	CATSKGGTEAFF
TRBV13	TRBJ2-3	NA	CASRRLAHTDTQYF
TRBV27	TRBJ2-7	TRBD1	CASSLSIWDSKQNHSYEQYF
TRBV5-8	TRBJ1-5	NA	CASSLVAGAPAQHF
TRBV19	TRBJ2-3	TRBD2	CASSPTSGVSDTQYF
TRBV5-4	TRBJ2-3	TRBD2	CASSLGGLAGSTDTQYF
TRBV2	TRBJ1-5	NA	CASSPGRGSNQPQHF
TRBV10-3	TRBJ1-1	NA	CAASHGQGSREAFF
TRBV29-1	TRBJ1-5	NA	CSVRYSNQPQHF
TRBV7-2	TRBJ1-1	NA	CASSLGANTEAFF
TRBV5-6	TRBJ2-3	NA	CASSLGLPTSTDTQYF
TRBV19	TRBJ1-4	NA	CASSILGLNEKLFF
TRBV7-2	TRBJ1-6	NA	CASSTQGYNSPLHF
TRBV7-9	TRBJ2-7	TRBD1	CASSLAGQGASEQYF
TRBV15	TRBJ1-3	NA	CATSRDYPTLVAGNTIYF
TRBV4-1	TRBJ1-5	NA	CASSQVIAGNQPQHF
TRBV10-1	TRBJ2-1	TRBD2	CASSESRTSGGARNEQFF
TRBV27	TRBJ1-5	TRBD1	CASSSSGTGDNQPQHF
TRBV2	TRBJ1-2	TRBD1	CASRFGTDYGYTF
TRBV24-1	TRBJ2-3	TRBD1	CATSDLRGPSDTQYF
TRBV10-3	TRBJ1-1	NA	CAISKNRVMGRNTEAFF
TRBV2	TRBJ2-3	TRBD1	CASSRDRGTDTQYF
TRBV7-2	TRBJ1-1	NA	CASSAHKNTEAFF
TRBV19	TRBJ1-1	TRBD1	CASRTGGRGTEAFF
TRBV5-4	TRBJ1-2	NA	CASSLPSLGGRTGYTF
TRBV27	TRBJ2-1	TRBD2	CASSFRGDNEQFF
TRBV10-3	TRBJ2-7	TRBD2	CAISEGLAGTYEQYF
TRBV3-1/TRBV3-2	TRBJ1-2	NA	CASSQEAYGYTF
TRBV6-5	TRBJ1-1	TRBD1	CASSQPGTEITEAFF
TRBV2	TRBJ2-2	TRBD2	CASSVSVREGGELFF
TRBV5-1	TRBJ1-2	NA	CASSLEGNYGYTF
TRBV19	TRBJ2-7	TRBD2	CASSISGGSHYEQYF
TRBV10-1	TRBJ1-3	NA	CAINLRTNGNTIYF
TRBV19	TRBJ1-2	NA	CASSFRTNYGYTF
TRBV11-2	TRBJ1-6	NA	CASSPGSSYNSPLHF
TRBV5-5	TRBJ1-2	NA	CGSTSFGGLANYGYTF
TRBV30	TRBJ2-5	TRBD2	CAWSVRFGGETQYF
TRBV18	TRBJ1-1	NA	CASSPSRQSGGTEAFF
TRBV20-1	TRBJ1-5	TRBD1	CSASKRGLSNQPQHF
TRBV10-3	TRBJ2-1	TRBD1	CAIGTGANEQFF
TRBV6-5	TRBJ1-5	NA	CASNQGGVNQPQHF
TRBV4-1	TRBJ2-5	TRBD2	CASSQVNMGLAVGETQYF
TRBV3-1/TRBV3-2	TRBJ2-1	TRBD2	CASSRTQRGSGREQFF
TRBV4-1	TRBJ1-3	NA	CASSQGPSAGNTIYF
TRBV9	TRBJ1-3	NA	CASSAGQRGGNTIYF
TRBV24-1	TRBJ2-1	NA	CATSDYEGSSYNEQFF
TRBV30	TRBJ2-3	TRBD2	CAYQGLAGALSHTDTQYF
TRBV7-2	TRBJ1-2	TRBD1	CASRYPIKGAASYGYTF
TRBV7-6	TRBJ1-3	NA	CASSLGRGGSRAGNTIYF
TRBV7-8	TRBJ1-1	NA	CASMSRVNTEAFF
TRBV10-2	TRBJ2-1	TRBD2	CASNDLAGGYNEQFF
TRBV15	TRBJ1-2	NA	CATRLASNYGYTF
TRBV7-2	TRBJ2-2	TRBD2	CASSFLGLAGGPTGELFF